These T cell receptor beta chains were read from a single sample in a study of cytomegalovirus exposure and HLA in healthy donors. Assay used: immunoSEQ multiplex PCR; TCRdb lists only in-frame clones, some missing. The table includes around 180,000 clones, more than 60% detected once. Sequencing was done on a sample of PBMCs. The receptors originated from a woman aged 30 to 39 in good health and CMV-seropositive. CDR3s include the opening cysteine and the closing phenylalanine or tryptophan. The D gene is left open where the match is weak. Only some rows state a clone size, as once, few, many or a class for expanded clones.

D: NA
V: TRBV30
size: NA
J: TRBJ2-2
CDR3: CAWTQGRTTGELFF
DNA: TGTGCCTGGACGCAGGGTCGGACCACCGGGGAGCTGTTTTTT

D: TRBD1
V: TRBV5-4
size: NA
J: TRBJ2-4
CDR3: CASSSVSRDRVNIQYF
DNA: TGTGCCAGCAGCTCTGTTTCTCGGGACAGGGTGAACATTCAGTACTTC

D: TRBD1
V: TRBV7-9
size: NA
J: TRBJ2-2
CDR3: CASSFPPGGVSTGELFF
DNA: TGTGCCAGCAGCTTCCCCCCAGGGGGCGTGAGCACCGGGGAGCTGTTTTTT

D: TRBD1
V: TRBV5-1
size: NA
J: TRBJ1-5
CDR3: CASSLDGTGGPSNQPQHF
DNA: TGCGCCAGCAGCTTGGATGGGACAGGGGGCCCCAGCAATCAGCCCCAGCATTTT

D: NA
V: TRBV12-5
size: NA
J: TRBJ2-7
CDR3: CASGLRRALSYEQYF
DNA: TGTGCTAGTGGTTTGCGCAGGGCCCTCTCCTACGAGCAGTACTTC

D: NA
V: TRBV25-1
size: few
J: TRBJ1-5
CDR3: CASSESGGAQQPQHF
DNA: TGTGCCAGCAGTGAATCTGGAGGGGCACAACAGCCCCAGCATTTT

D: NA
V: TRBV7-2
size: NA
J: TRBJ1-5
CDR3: CASSLEAPTGSDQPQHF
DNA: TGTGCCAGCAGCTTAGAGGCCCCCACAGGGTCTGATCAGCCCCAGCATTTT

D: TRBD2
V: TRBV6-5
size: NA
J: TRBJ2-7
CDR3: CASSYRLAGGFEQYF
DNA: TGTGCCAGCAGTTACCGGCTTGCGGGAGGCTTCGAGCAGTACTTC

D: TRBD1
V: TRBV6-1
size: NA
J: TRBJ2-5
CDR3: CASKPGTGAKETQYF
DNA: TGTGCCAGCAAACCCGGGACAGGGGCTAAAGAGACCCAGTACTTC

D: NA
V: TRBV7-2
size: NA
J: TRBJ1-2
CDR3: CASSTQTTNYGYTF
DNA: TGTGCCAGCAGCACCCAGACAACTAACTATGGCTACACCTTC

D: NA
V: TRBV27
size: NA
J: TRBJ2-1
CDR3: CASSSLGYEQFF
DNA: TGTGCCAGCAGTTCCCTAGGATATGAGCAGTTCTTC

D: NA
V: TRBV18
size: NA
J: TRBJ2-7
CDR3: CASSLGAEQAYEQYF
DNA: TGTGCCAGCTCACTAGGGGCCGAACAGGCCTACGAGCAGTACTTC

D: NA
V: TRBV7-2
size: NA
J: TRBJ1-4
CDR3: CASREAGQANEKLFF
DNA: TGTGCCAGCAGGGAAGCGGGGCAGGCTAATGAAAAACTGTTTTTT

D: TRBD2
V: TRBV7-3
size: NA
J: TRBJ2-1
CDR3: CASGRGPPNNEQFF
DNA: TGTGCCAGCGGGAGGGGCCCCCCTAACAATGAGCAGTTCTTC

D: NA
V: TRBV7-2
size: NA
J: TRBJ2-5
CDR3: CASSPGETQYF
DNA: TGTGCCAGCAGCCCGGGAGAGACCCAGTACTTC

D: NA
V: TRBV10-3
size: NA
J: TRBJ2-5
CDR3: CAISEEQTTQETQYF
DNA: TGTGCCATCAGTGAGGAGCAGACGACTCAAGAGACCCAGTACTTC

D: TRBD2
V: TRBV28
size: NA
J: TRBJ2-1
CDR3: CASSFRGSGRHGEQFF
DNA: TGTGCCAGCAGTTTTCGTGGAAGCGGGAGGCATGGTGAGCAGTTCTTC

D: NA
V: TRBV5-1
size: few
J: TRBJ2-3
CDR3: CASSQASAYTDTQYF
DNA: TGCGCCAGCAGCCAAGCTAGCGCGTACACAGATACGCAGTATTTT

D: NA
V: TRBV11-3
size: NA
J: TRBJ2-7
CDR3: CASSLTGNEQYF
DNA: TGTGCCAGCAGCTTAACGGGGAACGAGCAGTACTTC

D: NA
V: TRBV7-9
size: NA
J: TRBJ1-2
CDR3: CASSFSQNGYTF
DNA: TGTGCCAGCAGCTTCAGTCAGAATGGCTACACCTTC

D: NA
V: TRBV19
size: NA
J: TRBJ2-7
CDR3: CASAPAGIPYEQYF
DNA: TGTGCCAGTGCCCCCGCGGGAATCCCCTACGAGCAGTACTTC